One and the same sample provided the 15 T cell receptor beta chains below, sequenced in a study of blood T cell repertoires in COVID-19 (TCRdb year 2020). The method was the immunoSEQ multiplex PCR assay. TCRdb mirrors the immuneACCESS table, restricted to in-frame sequences. Some clones are absent from its copies; in checked studies, under half trace to an unresolved V gene, and the reason for the others is unknown. This sample is represented by roughly 400,000 clones; 75% to 90% of them were singletons. The ten largest account for about 1.1% of the sample. Sequencing used PBMCs or T cells enriched from blood (not recorded which). These receptors came from a man aged 30 to 39 who had recovered from COVID-19.

This chain links TRBV4-2 with TRBJ2-1; D remains ambiguous. Germline loops: CDR1 LGHNA, CDR2 YNFKEQ. V was clipped by 0 bases and J by 3 bases, with 6 bases between them. This CDR3 is 14 amino acids long. In nucleotides, the CDR3 is TGTGCCAGCAGCCAAGATTCAGGCTACAATGAGCAGTTCTTC. The encoded protein is CASSQDSGYNEQFF.

V is TRBV9 and J is TRBJ1-1; D might be TRBD1 (5 bases). Germline V gives CDR1 SGDLS, CDR2 YYNGEE. This CDR3 spans 14 amino acids. Deletions cut 5 bases from V and 0 bases from J, with 11 bases between. CDR3 sequence: CASRPTGLNTEAFF. CDR3 bases: TGTGCCAGCAGACCAACAGGATTGAACACTGAAGCTTTCTTT.

The rearrangement joins TRBV5-4 to TRBJ2-1; TRBD2 might be the D (6 bases). Germline lookup yields CDR1 SGHNT and CDR2 YYREEE (reference sequence). CDR3 size: 15 residues. V was cut by 3 bases and J by 8 bases, with 18 bases left in between. CDR3 sequence reads: CASSSRVGGVDEQFF. Written as DNA, the CDR3 is TGTGCCAGCAGCTCGCGGGTGGGAGGAGTCGATGAGCAGTTCTTC.

J is TRBJ2-7 and V is TRBV28; 9 bases line up with TRBD1. Germline V gives CDR1 MDHEN, CDR2 SYDVKM. This CDR3 contains 18 residues. Trimming took 4 bases from V and 0 from J; bases not matched to a gene: 13. The CDR3 is CASSSYLPTGGNSYEQYF. The CDR3 DNA follows: TGTGCCAGCAGTTCCTACCTTCCGACAGGGGGGAACTCCTACGAGCAGTACTTC. Full variable domain (rest looked up from reference TRBV28 and TRBJ2-7): DVKVTQSSRYLVKRTGEKVFLECVQDMDHENMFWYRQDPGLGLRLIYFSYDVKMKEKGDIPEGYSVSREKKERFSLILESASTNQTSMYLCASSSYLPTGGNSYEQYFGPGTRLTVT.

The rearrangement links TRBV19 to TRBJ1-2; 7 positions agree with TRBD1. Unmatched junction bases numbered 8, after V lost 3 bases and J lost 4 bases. This CDR3 has 15 residues. Germline V CDR1 and CDR2: LNHDA, SQIVND (reference sequence). CDR3 nucleotide sequence: TGTGCCAGTAGTATCGGACCGGACAGGCCCTATGGCTACACCTTC. It translates to CASSIGPDRPYGYTF.

The rearrangement links TRBV9 to TRBJ1-6, with D hard to call. V lost 3 bases and J lost 7, with 8 bases in between. This CDR3 contains 13 residues. Germline loops: CDR1 SGDLS, CDR2 YYNGEE. This CDR3 reads CASSEQRNSPLHF. Written as DNA, the CDR3 is TGTGCCAGCAGCGAGCAACGGAATTCACCCCTCCACTTT. Using reference TRBV9 and TRBJ1-6 for the parts outside the CDR3, the full variable domain is DSGVTQTPKHLITATGQRVTLRCSPRSGDLSVYWYQQSLDQGLQFLIQYYNGEERAKGNILERFSAQQFPDLHSELNLSSLELGDSALYFCASSEQRNSPLHFGNGTRLTVT.

This chain links TRBV28 with TRBJ2-7; a possible D gene is TRBD2 (6 bases). CDR1 is MDHEN, CDR2 SYDVKM, per germline. V lost 8 bases to trimming and J lost 2 bases, with 22 bases between them. This CDR3 spans 16 amino acids. In nucleotides, the CDR3 is TGTGCCAGCTCAGCTAGCGTAGGGTTGGAGGCCTACGAGCAGTACTTC. It encodes CASSASVGLEAYEQYF.

This clone was seen a single time. The V call is TRBV28, the J call TRBJ2-3; 8 bases map to TRBD1. V gave up 4 bases and J gave up 8 bases; unmatched junction bases: 11. CDR3 length: 15 residues. From germline, CDR1 is MDHEN and CDR2 SYDVKM. The CDR3 nucleotides are TGTGCCAGCAGTTCCCGACAGGGGCTCACCGTTACGCAGTATTTT. This sequence encodes CASSSRQGLTVTQYF.

The V and J genes are TRBV25-1 and TRBJ1-1; 8 bases align to TRBD1. The CDR3 has 16 amino acids. Germline loops: CDR1 MGHDK, CDR2 SYGVNS. Germline trimming cut 2 bases from V and 1 base from J; bases unmatched to any gene: 6. Here the CDR3 DNA reads TGTGCCAGCAGTGAAACCTGGGGACAGGCGAACACTGAAGCTTTCTTT. Translating it yields CASSETWGQANTEAFF.

The chain joins TRBV5-4 to TRBJ1-2; no reliable D call. Germline V gene data show CDR1 as SGHNT and CDR2 as YYREEE (reference sequence). This CDR3 region has 13 residues. V dropped 1 base and J dropped 2 bases, with 6 bases sitting between them. CDR3 amino acids: CASSLKQNYGYTF. CDR3 coding DNA: TGTGCCAGCAGCTTGAAACAGAACTATGGCTACACCTTC.

The rearrangement joins TRBV5-1 to TRBJ2-7; 8 bases fit TRBD1. With 4 bases clipped from V and 1 base from J, the junction kept 13 bases outside the gene matches. The CDR3 runs to 17 residues. The germline V gene has CDR1 SGHRS and CDR2 YFSETQ. This CDR3 is CASSRTGTGSTSYEQYF. Here the CDR3 DNA reads TGCGCCAGCAGCAGGACCGGGACAGGCTCTACTTCCTACGAGCAGTACTTC.

A single count supports this clone. Additional DNA sequences in this sample encode the identical CDR3. CDR3 residues: CASSILNQPQHF. The CDR3 region has the DNA TGTGCCAGCAGCATCTTGAATCAGCCCCAGCATTTT. The chain uses TRBV13 and TRBJ1-5; D not resolved. The CDR3 runs to 12 residues. CDR1 PRHDT and CDR2 FYEKMQ come from the germline V gene (reference sequence). With 5 bases removed from V and 4 bases from J, the gap between germline ends came to 6 bases. The variable domain in full, with the rest retrieved from reference TRBV13 and TRBJ1-5, is AAGVIQSPRHLIKEKRETATLKCYPIPRHDTVYWYQQGPGQDPQFLISFYEKMQSDKGSIPDRFSAQQFSDYHSELNMSSLELGDSALYFCASSILNQPQHFGDGTRLSIL.

The chain carries TRBV19 and TRBJ2-2; D might be TRBD1 (6 bases). V lost 4 bases and J 0 bases, leaving 9 bases between the germline ends. The CDR3 is made up of 15 amino acids. Germline V gene sequence: CDR1 LNHDA, CDR2 SQIVND (reference sequence). CDR3 bases: TGTGCCAGTAGTAGGGACAACGCGAACACCGGGGAGCTGTTTTTT. Residues: CASSRDNANTGELFF.

The CDR3 spells CASSSSPLTNTIYF. CDR3 sequence (DNA): TGTGCCAGCAGCTCTAGCCCCTTAACAAACACCATATATTTT. This chain joins TRBV11-2 and TRBJ1-3; D gene unclear. The CDR3 has 14 residues. The germline CDR1 and CDR2 sequences are SGHAT and FQNNGV. Trimming took 4 bases from V and 6 from J, leaving 13 bases between them.

This chain uses TRBV11-3 with TRBJ2-1; 10 bases are a match to TRBD2. Germline CDR1 and CDR2: SGHNT and YENEEA. The length of the CDR3 is 18 residues. V lost 4 bases to trimming and J lost 3 bases; unmatched junction nucleotides: 12. CDR3 sequence reads: CASSSEVLAGGYYNEQFF. In DNA form, the CDR3 reads TGTGCCAGCAGCTCAGAGGTATTAGCGGGAGGCTACTACAATGAGCAGTTCTTC.